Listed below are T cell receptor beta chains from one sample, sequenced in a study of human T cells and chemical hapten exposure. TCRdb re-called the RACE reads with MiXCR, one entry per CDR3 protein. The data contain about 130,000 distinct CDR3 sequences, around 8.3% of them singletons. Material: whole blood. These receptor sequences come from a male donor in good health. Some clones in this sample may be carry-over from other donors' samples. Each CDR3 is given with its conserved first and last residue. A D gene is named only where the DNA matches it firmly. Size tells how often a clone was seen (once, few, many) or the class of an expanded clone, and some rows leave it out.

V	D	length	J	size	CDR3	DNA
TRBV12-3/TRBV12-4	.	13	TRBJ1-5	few	CASSPRGLQPQHF	TGTGCCAGCAGTCCTCGAGGGCTTCAGCCCCAGCATTTT
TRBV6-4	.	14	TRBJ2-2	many	CASSEGADTGELFF	TGTGCCAGCAGTGAAGGAGCAGACACCGGGGAGCTGTTTTTT
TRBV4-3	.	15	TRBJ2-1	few	CASSQEWGSGSEQFF	TGCGCCAGCAGCCAAGAGTGGGGTAGCGGTAGTGAGCAGTTCTTC
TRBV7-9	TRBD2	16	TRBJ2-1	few	CASTLERGLAYNEQFF	TGTGCCAGCACCCTCGAGAGGGGACTAGCTTACAATGAGCAGTTCTTC
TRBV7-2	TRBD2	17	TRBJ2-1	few	CASSPEGSGGWYNEQFF	TGTGCCAGCAGCCCCGAGGGCAGCGGGGGGTGGTACAATGAGCAGTTCTTC
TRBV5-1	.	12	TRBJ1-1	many	CASSFPGTEAFF	TGCGCCAGCAGCTTTCCCGGCACTGAAGCTTTCTTT
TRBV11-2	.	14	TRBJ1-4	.	CASSLEGVNEKLFF	TGTGCCAGCAGCTTAGAGGGTGTTAATGAAAAACTGTTTTTT
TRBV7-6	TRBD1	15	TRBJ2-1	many	CASSRDRAPTDEQFF	TGTGCCAGCAGCCGGGACAGGGCACCGACAGATGAGCAGTTCTTC
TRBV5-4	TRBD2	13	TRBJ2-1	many	CASSSQTSGEQFF	TGTGCCAGCAGCTCACAGACTAGCGGTGAGCAGTTCTTC
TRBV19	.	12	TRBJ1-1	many	CASSIMGRGAFF	TGTGCCAGTAGTATAATGGGCAGAGGCGCTTTCTTT
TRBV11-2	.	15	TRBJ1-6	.	CASSLEGLLVSPLHF	TGTGCCAGCAGCTTAGAGGGGCTGCTGGTTTCACCCCTCCACTTT
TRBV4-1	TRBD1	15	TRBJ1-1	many	CASSAIGTGNTEAFF	TGCGCCAGCAGCGCGATAGGGACAGGGAACACTGAAGCTTTCTTT
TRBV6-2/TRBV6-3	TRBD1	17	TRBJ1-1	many	CASSPDRAPHQNTEAFF	TGTGCCAGCAGCCCTGACAGGGCCCCCCACCAGAACACTGAAGCTTTCTTT